This T cell receptor beta chain was captured in a study of blood T cell repertoires in COVID-19. Clones were sequenced by immunoSEQ multiplex PCR, and TCRdb holds only the in-frame ones, with some missing. The sample contains about 170,000 clones, 83% of which appear only once. The table lists this clone with a few counts. Unmatched junction bases numbered 9, after V lost 1 base and J lost 4 bases. CDR3 length: 18 residues. Germline CDR1 is LNHDA and CDR2 is SQIVND (reference sequence). This chain joins TRBV19 and TRBJ2-1; 11 bases match TRBD2. Input material: peripheral blood. The sequence derives from an elderly woman with acute or convalescent COVID-19. CDR3 sequence: CASSIGGPGTSGYNEQFF. Written as DNA, the CDR3 is TGTGCCAGTAGTATAGGGGGGCCAGGGACTAGCGGTTACAATGAGCAGTTCTTC.